These T cell receptor beta chains were read from a single sample in a study of OX40 agonist ivuxolimab in advanced cancers. This table comes from immunoSEQ multiplex PCR, and its TCRdb copy is limited to in-frame clones, with some not included. The sample includes some 50,000 clones, about 88% seen only once; the top ten take approximately 10%. This sample comprised CD4+ or CD8+ T cells sorted from blood, obtained in a trial of the OX40 agonist ivuxolimab. The receptors stem from an adult with an advanced solid tumor such as melanoma, head and neck, liver or kidney cancer. Each CDR3 is given with its conserved first and last residue. The order of the fields is V gene, CDR3 protein.

TRBV2 CASSEQFF
TRBV5-1 CARKHRELLQPQHF
TRBV4-1 CASSQEGAGKNEQYF
TRBV28 CASSLTQVEEQFF
TRBV5-1 CASSPRLAGANEQYF
TRBV6-5 CASSFGPENQPQHF
TRBV30 CAWIHRADPGEQYF
TRBV7-9 CASSRDLHYEQYF
TRBV19 CASSGGQGDTEAFF
TRBV16 CASSRSQGGYTF
TRBV30 CAWSKGTGFGGANEKLFF
TRBV4-1 CASSQDRGRSMLWETQYF
TRBV30 CAWSMADSSTDTQYF
TRBV4-1 CASSPSEIMNTEAFF
TRBV9 CASTTGVREASNEQFF
TRBV5-5 CASSFRGAGGQPQHF
TRBV23-1 CASSLPQGKFHEQYF
TRBV7-2 CASSPHGWSVKGSAYEQYF
TRBV7-7 CASGAGGLTNTGELFF
TRBV6-5 CASREAVGNTEAFF
TRBV29-1 CSIQPDGTGTNYGYTF
TRBV28 CASTRGAGYTDTQYF
TRBV27 CASGLAGAYNEQFF
TRBV25-1 CASSDYEQYF
TRBV5-1 CASSLVLQGPEQFF
TRBV5-1 CASSFLPQREVPDTQYF
TRBV2 CASSTGTSGRAGADTQYF
TRBV5-1 CASSWDRSYEQYF
TRBV7-9 CASSLGGTGKGNEQFF
TRBV9 CASSAGQYQPQHF
TRBV4-2 CASSQAWEGAGELFF
TRBV28 CASSDPTASGSHTTYNEQFF
TRBV5-4 CASSRRARSGANVLTF
TRBV7-8 CASSLLAGSTDTQYF
TRBV28 CASTSFRGGNQPQHF
TRBV13 CASSSGQGLFDAFF
TRBV7-9 CAYRENYEQYF
TRBV29-1 CSVQGAYTGELFF
TRBV10-3 CAINWGQSGELFF
TRBV6-5 CASSPRQGNYGYTF
TRBV19 CASTHGGRNGYTF
TRBV25-1 CASSEYGTGVSTGELFF
TRBV7-9 CASSANKNGYTF
TRBV10-1 CASSEGLAGPSYNEQFF
TRBV10-2 CASRPAGPGDTQYF
TRBV2 CASRQILTGSVETQYF
TRBV4-1 CASSLGWTNQPQHF
TRBV28 CASRPWASGRTNEKLFF
TRBV4-3 CASSPAGRDEQYF
TRBV9 CASSPNQETQYF
TRBV5-8 CASSYRTGGYNEQFF
TRBV7-9 CASRPNRGLSVDTQYF
TRBV2 CASRRALTEAFF
TRBV10-3 CAISALTSGTYEQYF
TRBV19 CASSTPGDRANGYGYTF
TRBV6-5 CASSYSGRGTYEQYF
TRBV13 CASSSSMGNTGELFF
TRBV4-2 CASSRTTEAFF
TRBV10-3 CAITLSAGGYTEAFF
TRBV4-1 CASSPYSQGVSSYEQYF